This T cell receptor (beta chain) was obtained from a study of CD8 T cells in ankylosing spondylitis. One entry per CDR3 protein results from TCRdb running MiXCR on the 5' RACE reads. The table lists more than 250,000 distinct CDR3 sequences, roughly 8% of them singletons, with 14% to 15% in the top ten. Study-wide results and caveats: What seemed typical of ankylosing spondylitis blood was a TCR beta motif built from roughly 8 highly homologous variants.

For this clonotype: Its antigen is not known.

The sequenced sample was blood, either unsorted or a sorted T cell fraction (not recorded which). The receptor's source is a male donor with ankylosing spondylitis.

Here the CDR3 reads CASSLRGDTSTSTDTQYF. The CDR3 coding sequence is TGCGCCAGCAGCCTTCGGGGGGACACCTCGACTTCCACAGATACGCAGTATTTT. The V call is TRBV4-1, the J call TRBJ2-3, with D maybe TRBD2 (7 bases). CDR3 size: 18 residues. Per germline, CDR1 MGHRA and CDR2 YSYEKL. V dropped 4 bases and J dropped 2 bases, with 22 bases sitting between them.